This TCR beta chain was obtained from a study of blood T cells in healthy people across ages. Extracted total RNA amounted to at least 5.5 micrograms for each sample. In germline, CDR1 is LGHNA, CDR2 YSLEER. The ends were cut back, 5 bases at V and 2 bases at J, with 16 bases in the middle. The CDR3 totals 15 residues. There are a few counts of this clonotype. Its specificity is not known. Next came a second PCR, run for 7 to 11 cycles, which used a sample-barcoded 5' primer along with a J-beta primer mix. Each CDR3 protein is one row after TCRdb ran MiXCR on the 5' RACE reads. The sample consists of 1.5 million to 2 million distinct CDR3 sequences, approximately 39% of them appearing once. Whole-study findings and limits: Calculation of diversity from one million T cells yielded estimates considered to be underestimates. Fewer expanded clones and more diversity marked long-lived versus aged donors.

The rearrangement links TRBV4-3 to TRBJ2-7; D is unresolved. Sequenced: blood. This clonotype was obtained from a human donor in good health. DNA of the CDR3: TGCGCCAGCAGCGAAGGAGCGACACCGCCCTACGAGCAGTACTTC. It translates to CASSEGATPPYEQYF.